A single T cell receptor beta chain is shown here with its context. The antigen is unknown. These data originate in a study of CD4+ T cells in melanoma. Broader study findings: Diverse differentiation states were reported for melanoma neoantigen-specific CD4+ T cells. CD8+ T cell, macrophage and B cell function reportedly correlated with neoantigen-specific CD4+ T cells.

CDR3 length: 16 residues. The repertoire was sequenced with immunoSEQ multiplex PCR; TCRdb's copy has only in-frame clones and lacks some. The data contain around 110,000 clones, about 92% of them singletons. This TCR was sampled from a human donor with melanoma. Specimen: peripheral blood. This sequence joins TRBV21-1 and TRBJ2-2; the table's D call TRBD2 went unverified against the DNA. TRBV21-1 counts as a pseudogene. CDR3 DNA sequence: TGTGCCAGCAGCAAACCCTGGAGGGTGGGGACCGGGGAGCTGTTTTTT. Amino acid sequence: CASSKPWRVGTGELFF.